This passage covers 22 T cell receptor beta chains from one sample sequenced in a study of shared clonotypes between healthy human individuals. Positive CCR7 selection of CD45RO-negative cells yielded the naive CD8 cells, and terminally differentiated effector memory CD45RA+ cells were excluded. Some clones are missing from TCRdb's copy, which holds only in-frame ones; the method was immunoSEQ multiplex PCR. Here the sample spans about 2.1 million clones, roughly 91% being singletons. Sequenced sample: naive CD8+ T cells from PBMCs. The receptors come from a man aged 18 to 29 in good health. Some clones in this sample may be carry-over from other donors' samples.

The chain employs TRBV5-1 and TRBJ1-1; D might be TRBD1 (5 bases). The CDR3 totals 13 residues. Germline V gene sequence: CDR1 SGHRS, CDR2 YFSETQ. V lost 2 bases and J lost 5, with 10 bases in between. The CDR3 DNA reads TGCGCCAGCAGCTTATATGGGGGAACTGAAGCTTTCTTT. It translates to CASSLYGGTEAFF.

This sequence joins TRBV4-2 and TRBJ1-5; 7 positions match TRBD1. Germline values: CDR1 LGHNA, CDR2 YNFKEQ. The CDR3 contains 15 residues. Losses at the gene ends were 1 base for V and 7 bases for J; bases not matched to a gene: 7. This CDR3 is CASSQGDRVGQPQHF. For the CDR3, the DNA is TGTGCCAGCAGCCAAGGAGACAGGGTCGGGCAGCCCCAGCATTTT.

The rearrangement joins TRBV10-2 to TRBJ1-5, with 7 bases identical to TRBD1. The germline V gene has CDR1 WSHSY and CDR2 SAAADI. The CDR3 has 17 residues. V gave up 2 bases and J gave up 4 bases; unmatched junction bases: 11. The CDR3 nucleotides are TGCGCCAGCAGTGAGCCTAAAGACAGGGTCCAGAATCAGCCCCAGCATTTT. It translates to CASSEPKDRVQNQPQHF.

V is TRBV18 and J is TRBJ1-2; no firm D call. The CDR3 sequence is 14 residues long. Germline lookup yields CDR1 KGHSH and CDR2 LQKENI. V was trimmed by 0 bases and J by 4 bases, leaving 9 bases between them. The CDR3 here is CASSPPRRSYGYTF. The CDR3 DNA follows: TGTGCCAGCTCACCACCGCGGAGAAGCTATGGCTACACCTTC.

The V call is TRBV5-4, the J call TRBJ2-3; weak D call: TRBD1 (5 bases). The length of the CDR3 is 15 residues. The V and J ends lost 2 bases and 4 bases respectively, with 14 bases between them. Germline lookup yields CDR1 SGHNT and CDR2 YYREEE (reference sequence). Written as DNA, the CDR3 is TGTGCCAGCAGCTTAATCAAGACAGTACCAGATACGCAGTATTTT. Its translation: CASSLIKTVPDTQYF.

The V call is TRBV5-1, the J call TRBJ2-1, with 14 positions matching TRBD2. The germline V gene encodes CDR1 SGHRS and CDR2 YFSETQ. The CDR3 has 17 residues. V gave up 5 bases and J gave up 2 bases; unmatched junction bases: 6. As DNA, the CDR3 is TGCGCCAGCAGGGGACTAGCGGGGGCCGTCCCCTACAATGAGCAGTTCTTC. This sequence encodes CASRGLAGAVPYNEQFF.

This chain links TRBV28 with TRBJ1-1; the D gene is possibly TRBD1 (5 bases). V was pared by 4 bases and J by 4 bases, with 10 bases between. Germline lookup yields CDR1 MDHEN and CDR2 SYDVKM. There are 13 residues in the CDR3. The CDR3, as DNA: TGTGCCAGCAGTTGGGGGACTGCCACTGAAGCTTTCTTT. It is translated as CASSWGTATEAFF. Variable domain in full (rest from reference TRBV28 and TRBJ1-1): DVKVTQSSRYLVKRTGEKVFLECVQDMDHENMFWYRQDPGLGLRLIYFSYDVKMKEKGDIPEGYSVSREKKERFSLILESASTNQTSMYLCASSWGTATEAFFGQGTRLTVV.

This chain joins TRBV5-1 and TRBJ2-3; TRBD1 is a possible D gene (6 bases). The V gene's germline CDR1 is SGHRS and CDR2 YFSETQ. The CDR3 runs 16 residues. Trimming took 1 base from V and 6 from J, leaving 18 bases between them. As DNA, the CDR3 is TGCGCCAGCAGCTTGAGGTACCCAGGGGAGACCGATACGCAGTATTTT. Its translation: CASSLRYPGETDTQYF. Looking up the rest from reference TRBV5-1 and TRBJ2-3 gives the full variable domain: KAGVTQTPRYLIKTRGQQVTLSCSPISGHRSVSWYQQTPGQGLQFLFEYFSETQRNKGNFPGRFSGRQFSNSRSEMNVSTLELGDSALYLCASSLRYPGETDTQYFGPGTRLTVL.

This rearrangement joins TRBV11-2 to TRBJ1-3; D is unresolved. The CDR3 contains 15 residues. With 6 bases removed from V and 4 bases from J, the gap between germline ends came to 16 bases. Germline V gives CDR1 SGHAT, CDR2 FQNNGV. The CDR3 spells CASSPTSHPGNTIYF. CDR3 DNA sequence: TGTGCCAGCAGTCCAACGAGCCACCCCGGAAACACCATATATTTT.

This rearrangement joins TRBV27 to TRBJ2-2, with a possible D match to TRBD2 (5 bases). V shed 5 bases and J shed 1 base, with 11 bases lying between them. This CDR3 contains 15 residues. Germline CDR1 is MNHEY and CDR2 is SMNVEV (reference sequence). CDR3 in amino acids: CASSPLRGNTGELFF. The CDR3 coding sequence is TGTGCCAGCAGTCCCCTTCGGGGGAACACCGGGGAGCTGTTTTTT.

The DNA of the CDR3 is TGTGCCAGCAGTTACGATCTGGGTACCGGGGAGCTGTTTTTT. Translated: CASSYDLGTGELFF. This sequence joins TRBV6-6 and TRBJ2-2; D uncertain. Per germline, CDR1 MNHNY and CDR2 SVGAGI (reference sequence). The length of the CDR3 is 14 residues. V lost 2 bases to trimming and J lost 5 bases, with 9 bases between them.

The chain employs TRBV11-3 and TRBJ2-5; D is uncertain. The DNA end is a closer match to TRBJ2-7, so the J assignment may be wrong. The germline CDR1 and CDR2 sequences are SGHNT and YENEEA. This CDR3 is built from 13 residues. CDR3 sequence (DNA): TGTGCCAGCAGCGTAGGCAGAACCTACGAGCAGTACTTC. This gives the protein CASSVGRTYEQYF.

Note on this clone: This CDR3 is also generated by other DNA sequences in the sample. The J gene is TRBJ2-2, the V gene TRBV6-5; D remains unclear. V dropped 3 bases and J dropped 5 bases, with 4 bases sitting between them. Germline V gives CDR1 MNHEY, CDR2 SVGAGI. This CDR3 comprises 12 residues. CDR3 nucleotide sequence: TGTGCCAGCAGTTATAGTACCGGGGAGCTGTTTTTT. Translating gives CASSYSTGELFF.

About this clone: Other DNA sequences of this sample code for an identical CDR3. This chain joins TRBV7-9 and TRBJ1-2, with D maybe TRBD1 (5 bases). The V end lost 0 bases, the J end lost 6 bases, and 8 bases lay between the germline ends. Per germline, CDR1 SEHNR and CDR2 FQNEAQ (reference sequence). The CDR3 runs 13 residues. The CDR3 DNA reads TGTGCCAGCAGCTTAGCGCAGGGCCATGGCTACACCTTC. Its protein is CASSLAQGHGYTF.

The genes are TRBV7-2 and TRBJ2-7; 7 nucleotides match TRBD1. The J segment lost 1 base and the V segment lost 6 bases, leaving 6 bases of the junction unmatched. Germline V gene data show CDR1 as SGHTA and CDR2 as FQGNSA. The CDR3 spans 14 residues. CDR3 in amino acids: CASRRRQGSYEQYF. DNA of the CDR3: TGTGCCAGCAGGCGGAGACAGGGATCCTACGAGCAGTACTTC. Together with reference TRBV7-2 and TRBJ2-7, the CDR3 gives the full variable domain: GAGVSQSPSNKVTEKGKDVELRCDPISGHTALYWYRQSLGQGLEFLIYFQGNSAPDKSGLPSDRFSAERTGGSVSTLTIQRTQQEDSAVYLCASRRRQGSYEQYFGPGTRLTVT.

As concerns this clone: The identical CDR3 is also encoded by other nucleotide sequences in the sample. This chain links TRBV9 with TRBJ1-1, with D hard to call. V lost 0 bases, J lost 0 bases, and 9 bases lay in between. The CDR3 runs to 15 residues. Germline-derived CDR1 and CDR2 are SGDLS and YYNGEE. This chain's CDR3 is CASSVAPGLNTEAFF. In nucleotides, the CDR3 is TGTGCCAGCAGCGTAGCTCCGGGGTTGAACACTGAAGCTTTCTTT.

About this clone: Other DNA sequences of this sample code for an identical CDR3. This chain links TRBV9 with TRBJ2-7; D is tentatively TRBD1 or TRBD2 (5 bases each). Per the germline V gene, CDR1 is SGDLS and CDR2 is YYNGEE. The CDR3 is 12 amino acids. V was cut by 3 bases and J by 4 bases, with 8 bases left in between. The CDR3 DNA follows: TGTGCCAGCAGCGGGGACGGATACGAGCAGTACTTC. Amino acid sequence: CASSGDGYEQYF.

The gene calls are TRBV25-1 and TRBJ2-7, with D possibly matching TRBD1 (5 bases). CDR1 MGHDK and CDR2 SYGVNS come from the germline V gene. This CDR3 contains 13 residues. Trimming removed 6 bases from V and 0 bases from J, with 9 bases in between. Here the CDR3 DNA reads TGTGCCAGCAGGACAGACAACTCCTACGAGCAGTACTTC. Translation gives CASRTDNSYEQYF.

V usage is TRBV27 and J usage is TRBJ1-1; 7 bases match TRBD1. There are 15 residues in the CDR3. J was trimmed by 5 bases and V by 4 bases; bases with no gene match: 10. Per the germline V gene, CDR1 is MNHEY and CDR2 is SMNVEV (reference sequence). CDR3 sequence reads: CASSYSDREGTEAFF. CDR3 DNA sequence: TGTGCCAGCAGTTACTCTGACAGGGAGGGGACTGAAGCTTTCTTT.

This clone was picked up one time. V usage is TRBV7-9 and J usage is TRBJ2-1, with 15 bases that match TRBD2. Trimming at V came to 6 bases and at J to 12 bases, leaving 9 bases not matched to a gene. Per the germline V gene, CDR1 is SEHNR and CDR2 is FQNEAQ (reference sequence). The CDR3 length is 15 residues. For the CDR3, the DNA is TGTGCCAGCAGATCGGGACTAGCGGGAGGCCTCGGGCAGTTCTTC. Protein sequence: CASRSGLAGGLGQFF. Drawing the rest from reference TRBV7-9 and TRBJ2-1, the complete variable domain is DTGVSQNPRHKITKRGQNVTFRCDPISEHNRLYWYRQTLGQGPEFLTYFQNEAQLEKSRLLSDRFSAERPKGSFSTLEIQRTEQGDSAMYLCASRSGLAGGLGQFFGPGTRLTVL.

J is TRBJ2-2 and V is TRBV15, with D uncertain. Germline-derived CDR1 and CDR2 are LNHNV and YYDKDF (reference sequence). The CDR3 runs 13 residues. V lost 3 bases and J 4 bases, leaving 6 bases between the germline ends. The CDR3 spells CATSSSRTGELFF. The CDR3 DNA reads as TGTGCCACCAGCAGCAGCCGCACCGGGGAGCTGTTTTTT. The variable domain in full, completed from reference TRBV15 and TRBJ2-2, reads DAMVIQNPRYQVTQFGKPVTLSCSQTLNHNVMYWYQQKSSQAPKLLFHYYDKDFNNEADTPDNFQSRRPNTSFCFLDIRSPGLGDTAMYLCATSSSRTGELFFGEGSRLTVL.

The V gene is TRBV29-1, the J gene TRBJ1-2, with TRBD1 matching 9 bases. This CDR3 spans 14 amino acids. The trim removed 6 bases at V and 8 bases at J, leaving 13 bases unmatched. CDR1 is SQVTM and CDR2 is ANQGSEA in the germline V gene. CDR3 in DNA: TGCAGCGTAGACGGGGACAGGGAAAGAGAAGGCTACACCTTC. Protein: CSVDGDREREGYTF.